The 23 T cell receptor beta chains presented below share a single source sample, sequenced in a study of T cell responses to AZD1222 COVID-19 vaccine. Only in-frame clones appear in the TCRdb table, and some are missing; sequencing was by immunoSEQ multiplex PCR. The repertoire holds about 89,000 clones, with just over 85% as singletons. The source material was peripheral blood, sampled 28 days after the second AZD1222 dose. The receptor source for this set is an adult who received the AZD1222 COVID-19 vaccine.

The rearrangement uses TRBV5-4 and TRBJ2-3; 8 bases agree with TRBD1. This CDR3 is 15 amino acids long. Germline CDR1 SGHNT, CDR2 YYREEE (reference sequence). The V segment lost 1 base and the J segment 6 bases; nucleotides outside the gene matches: 7. The CDR3 sequence is CASSLIQGARDTQYF. CDR3 coding DNA: TGTGCCAGCAGCTTGATTCAGGGGGCAAGGGATACGCAGTATTTT.

The J gene is TRBJ1-5, the V gene TRBV10-3; no clear D. Germline CDR1 reads ENHRY; CDR2 reads SYGVKD. The germline V and J ends were trimmed by 2 bases and 2 bases, with 4 bases remaining between them. The CDR3 runs 13 residues. CDR3: CAISEGGNQPQHF. In DNA, the CDR3 is TGTGCCATCAGTGAGGGGGGCAATCAGCCCCAGCATTTT.

V and J are TRBV11-3 and TRBJ2-2, with TRBD2 identical over 13 bases. From germline, CDR1 is SGHNT and CDR2 YENEEA. The CDR3 runs 16 residues. J gave up 5 bases and V 5 bases, and 5 bases lay outside the gene matches. The CDR3 is CASSPRTSGSTGELFF. The CDR3 nucleotides are TGTGCCAGCAGCCCTCGGACTAGCGGGAGTACCGGGGAGCTGTTTTTT.

This rearrangement joins TRBV27 to TRBJ2-7; D not resolved. V lost 7 bases and J 5 bases, leaving 12 bases between the germline ends. This CDR3 region has 12 residues. Germline values: CDR1 MNHEY, CDR2 SMNVEV (reference sequence). In nucleotides, the CDR3 is TGTGCCAGCAAGTCCGGGCCCCACGAGCAGTACTTC. Translation gives CASKSGPHEQYF.

By share, this clone ranks as medium-sized. This rearrangement joins TRBV28 to TRBJ2-3; TRBD2 agrees at 7 bases. Germline V gene data show CDR1 as MDHEN and CDR2 as SYDVKM. After removal of 6 bases from V and 1 base from J, the junction contained 7 bases not matched to a gene. This CDR3 has 15 residues. The CDR3 DNA reads TGTGCCAGCAGCTTAAGCGGGGCCCGCACAGATACGCAGTATTTT. Translation gives CASSLSGARTDTQYF.

V gene TRBV11-1 combines with J gene TRBJ2-7; no definite D call. This CDR3 comprises 15 residues. Germline V gives CDR1 SGHAT, CDR2 FQDESV (reference sequence). V dropped 1 base and J dropped 4 bases, with 14 bases sitting between them. The CDR3 nucleotides read TGTGCCAGCAGCTTAGTGGGCAGTTCCACTTACGAGCAGTACTTC. It is translated as CASSLVGSSTYEQYF.

The chain couples TRBV9 to TRBJ2-7; no clear D. The CDR3 runs 11 residues. V was cut by 8 bases and J by 1 base, with 7 bases left in between. Germline V CDR1 and CDR2: SGDLS, YYNGEE. CDR3 sequence reads: CARLLSYEQYF. In DNA, the CDR3 is TGTGCCAGACTCCTATCCTACGAGCAGTACTTC.

The chain recombines TRBV3-1 (or the pseudogene TRBV3-2) with TRBJ1-4; D is uncertain. This CDR3 has 12 amino acids. V gave up 1 base and J gave up 14 bases, with 11 bases separating them. The germline V gene has CDR1 LGHDT and CDR2 YNNKEL (reference sequence). CDR3: CASSQVGSGLFF. CDR3 DNA sequence: TGTGCCAGCAGCCAAGTGGGTTCGGGGCTGTTTTTT.

This clone was observed a few times. The chain uses TRBV19 and TRBJ1-2, with D maybe TRBD1 (6 bases). This CDR3 is 15 amino acids long. The germline CDR1 and CDR2 sequences are LNHDA and SQIVND (reference sequence). V shed 4 bases and J shed 4 bases, with 16 bases lying between them. Here the CDR3 reads CASSSGDIQLYGYTF. The DNA of the CDR3 is TGTGCCAGTAGTAGTGGGGACATCCAACTCTATGGCTACACCTTC. The whole variable domain, filled in from reference TRBV19 and TRBJ1-2, reads DGGITQSPKYLFRKEGQNVTLSCEQNLNHDAMYWYRQDPGQGLRLIYYSQIVNDFQKGDIAEGYSVSREKKESFPLTVTSAQKNPTAFYLCASSSGDIQLYGYTFGSGTRLTVV.

The rearrangement joins TRBV7-8 to TRBJ2-3; 12 bases are shared with TRBD2. The CDR3 length is 16 residues. CDR1 is SGHVS and CDR2 is FQNEAQ in the germline V gene. V gave up 1 base and J gave up 5 bases; unmatched junction bases: 4. CDR3 residues: CASSLELAGGLDTQYF. The CDR3 DNA reads TGTGCCAGCAGCTTAGAGCTAGCGGGGGGGCTAGATACGCAGTATTTT.

The J gene is TRBJ1-2, the V gene TRBV28; D call uncertain. CDR3 length: 11 amino acids. CDR1 and CDR2 (germline): MDHEN, SYDVKM. Trimming took 4 bases from V and 9 from J, leaving 9 bases between them. CDR3 residues: CASSSLISYTF. The CDR3 DNA is TGTGCCAGCAGTTCCCTTATTAGCTACACCTTC.

This clone was counted only a few times. This rearrangement joins TRBV6-4 to TRBJ1-5; D gene uncertain. CDR1 is MRHNA and CDR2 is SNTAGT in the germline V gene. The CDR3 is 15 residues long. Deletions cut 3 bases from V and 3 bases from J, with 12 bases between. DNA for the CDR3: TGTGCCAGCAGTGAAGAGGTAGGGCCCAATCAGCCCCAGCATTTT. Translating gives CASSEEVGPNQPQHF.

This clone was observed a single time. The chain employs TRBV28 and TRBJ1-2; 12 bases map to TRBD1. The CDR3 extends over 17 amino acids. The V segment lost 1 base and the J segment 9 bases; nucleotides outside the gene matches: 12. Germline assignment: CDR1 MDHEN and CDR2 SYDVKM. DNA for the CDR3: TGTGCCAGCAGTTTATATTCCCCGGGACAGGGGGCTCTCAGCTACACCTTC. It translates to CASSLYSPGQGALSYTF.

The chain has TRBV6-1 and TRBJ2-6, with 7 bases that match TRBD1. The V segment lost 3 bases and the J segment 1 base; nucleotides outside the gene matches: 9. The length of the CDR3 is 18 residues. CDR1 and CDR2 from the germline V gene are MNHNS and SASEGT. The CDR3 is CASSDRRQGESGANVLTF. Here the CDR3 DNA reads TGTGCCAGCAGTGATAGGAGACAGGGCGAGTCTGGGGCCAACGTCCTGACTTTC.

V gene TRBV7-6 combines with J gene TRBJ2-7; the D gene is possibly TRBD2 (7 bases). CDR1 is SGHVS and CDR2 is FNYEAQ in the germline V gene. The germline V and J ends were trimmed by 1 base and 4 bases, with 14 bases remaining between them. The CDR3 totals 15 residues. DNA for the CDR3: TGTGCCAGCAGCTTAGGGATGGGGAGGGGGTACGAGCAGTACTTC. Translated, it gives CASSLGMGRGYEQYF.

The V call is TRBV20-1, the J call TRBJ2-3; D is ambiguous. Germline CDR1 reads DFQATT; CDR2 reads SNEGSKA (reference sequence). Trimming took 3 bases from V and 0 from J, leaving 7 bases between them. The CDR3 has 13 amino acids. The DNA of the CDR3 is TGCAGTGCTAGTAGGCTAAGCACAGATACGCAGTATTTT. Amino acids: CSASRLSTDTQYF.

The chain employs TRBV7-6 and TRBJ1-1; D is undetermined. CDR1 and CDR2 from the germline V gene are SGHVS and FNYEAQ. Between the trimmed V and J ends, which lost 2 bases and 0 bases, there was a span of 4 bases. The CDR3 has 13 residues. CDR3 sequence reads: CASSLYMNTEAFF. CDR3 bases: TGTGCCAGCAGCTTATACATGAACACTGAAGCTTTCTTT.

V gene TRBV7-7 combines with J gene TRBJ2-5, with 9 bases matching TRBD2. This CDR3 contains 13 residues. From germline, CDR1 is SSHAT and CDR2 FNYEAQ (reference sequence). Trimming took 8 bases from V and 5 from J; bases not matched to a gene: 6. CDR3 protein: CASAGGGGETQYF. The CDR3 region has the DNA TGTGCCAGCGCTGGCGGGGGGGGCGAGACCCAGTACTTC.

The rearrangement links TRBV6-4 to TRBJ1-1; unclear D gene. This CDR3 is built from 14 residues. Between the trimmed V and J ends, which lost 5 bases and 4 bases, there was a span of 14 bases. Germline V CDR1 and CDR2: MRHNA, SNTAGT. The CDR3 DNA reads TGTGCCAGCAGTCTAAGAAGCGGGTTCACTGAAGCTTTCTTT. Its protein product is CASSLRSGFTEAFF.

This clone was counted a single time. The chain employs TRBV12-3 or TRBV12-4 and TRBJ2-7, with D possibly matching TRBD2 (5 bases). This CDR3 has 13 residues. V lost 6 bases and J lost 5, with 14 bases in between. CDR3 sequence (DNA): TGTGCCAGCAGCTTTGGAGCGGTCGACGAGCAGTACTTC. This sequence encodes CASSFGAVDEQYF.

This clone appeared a few times. V gene TRBV28 combines with J gene TRBJ2-5; D is unclear. Trimming pared 1 base from V and 5 bases from J, leaving 8 bases between. Looked up from germline, CDR1 is MDHEN and CDR2 is SYDVKM. The CDR3 spans 13 residues. The CDR3 region has the DNA TGTGCCAGCAGTTTATTTGGGCTTGAGACCCAGTACTTC. The encoded protein is CASSLFGLETQYF.

The chain couples TRBV2 to TRBJ1-5; D may be TRBD1 (5 bases). V lost 5 bases, J lost 2 bases, and 13 bases lay in between. This CDR3 region has 15 residues. Germline CDR1 and CDR2: SNHLY and FYNNEI. For the CDR3, the DNA is TGTGCCAGCAGTCGAACAACAGGCGGCAATCAGCCCCAGCATTTT. It codes for CASSRTTGGNQPQHF.

The chain employs TRBV5-1 and TRBJ2-7; D is unclear. The CDR3 is made up of 13 amino acids. Trimming removed 3 bases at V and 7 bases at J, with 14 bases between. Germline lookup yields CDR1 SGHRS and CDR2 YFSETQ. CDR3: CASSSSNLGEQYF. The CDR3 coding sequence is TGCGCCAGCAGCTCCTCAAACCTCGGGGAGCAGTACTTC.